Below are 32 T cell receptor beta chains sequenced from a single sample in a study of cytomegalovirus exposure and HLA in healthy donors. The primer mix had 60 Vbeta and 13 Jbeta primers. TCRdb keeps only in-frame clones here, not all; method: immunoSEQ multiplex PCR. The table shows 90,000 or so clones, with roughly 71% occurring only once. The sequencing sample was made of PBMCs. These receptors came from a woman aged 18-29 years in good health and CMV-seropositive.

This sequence joins TRBV7-2 and TRBJ2-5; 7 nucleotides line up with TRBD2. Per the germline V gene, CDR1 is SGHTA and CDR2 is FQGNSA. V lost 4 bases to trimming and J lost 2 bases; unmatched junction nucleotides: 4. The CDR3 spans 14 residues. CDR3: CASSSGGRQETQYF. The CDR3 region has the DNA TGTGCCAGCAGCTCGGGGGGTAGGCAAGAGACCCAGTACTTC.

The rearrangement links TRBV19 to TRBJ2-2; TRBD2 might be the D (5 bases). The germline V gene has CDR1 LNHDA and CDR2 SQIVND (reference sequence). The CDR3 extends over 13 amino acids. The V end lost 5 bases, the J end lost 4 bases, and 8 bases lay between the germline ends. CDR3: CASSPLATGELFF. In DNA, the CDR3 is TGTGCCAGTAGTCCTCTAGCCACCGGGGAGCTGTTTTTT.

The chain has TRBV7-3 and TRBJ2-3; 11 positions match TRBD2. Germline assignment: CDR1 SGHTA and CDR2 FQGTGA. The ends lost 1 base at V and 5 bases at J; junction bases unmatched: 5. This CDR3 comprises 16 residues. Written as DNA, the CDR3 is TGTGCCAGCAGCTTAAACCCCGGACTAGCGGGAGATACGCAGTATTTT. Translated, it gives CASSLNPGLAGDTQYF. Together with reference TRBV7-3 and TRBJ2-3, the CDR3 gives the full variable domain: GAGVSQTPSNKVTEKGKYVELRCDPISGHTALYWYRQSLGQGPEFLIYFQGTGAADDSGLPNDRFFAVRPEGSVSTLKIQRTERGDSAVYLCASSLNPGLAGDTQYFGPGTRLTVL.

This chain connects TRBV14 to TRBJ2-1; 8 nucleotides match TRBD2. The V gene's germline CDR1 is SGHDN and CDR2 FVKESK. Losses at the gene ends were 2 bases for V and 8 bases for J; bases not matched to a gene: 11. The CDR3 has 16 residues. CDR3 sequence reads: CASSQLSSGRDDEQFF. CDR3 nucleotides: TGTGCCAGCAGCCAATTATCTAGCGGGCGGGACGATGAGCAGTTCTTC.

The CDR3: CASSPGQALAEKLFF. The DNA of the CDR3 is TGTGCCAGCAGTCCGGGACAGGCCTTAGCGGAAAAACTGTTTTTT. The chain carries TRBV6-6 and TRBJ1-4, with 8 bases lining up with TRBD1. Germline lookup yields CDR1 MNHNY and CDR2 SVGAGI (reference sequence). The CDR3 loop spans 15 amino acids. Unmatched junction bases numbered 10, after V lost 5 bases and J lost 8 bases.

The table lists this clone with a count of one. The CDR3 sequence is CASSADPGTGGFYEQYF. The CDR3 nucleotides are TGTGCCAGCAGTGCCGATCCCGGGACAGGGGGCTTCTACGAGCAGTACTTC. The rearrangement links TRBV27 to TRBJ2-7, with 12 nucleotides matching TRBD1. The CDR3 runs 17 residues. The V gene end was trimmed by 5 bases and the J gene end by 3 bases; junction bases not matched to a gene: 11. Germline loops: CDR1 MNHEY, CDR2 SMNVEV (reference sequence).

This chain connects TRBV18 to TRBJ1-4, with D uncertain. The CDR3 is 12 residues long. The germline V gene has CDR1 KGHSH and CDR2 LQKENI. The V and J ends lost 6 bases and 13 bases respectively, with 15 bases between them. CDR3 sequence: CASSLGKVPLFF. CDR3 in DNA: TGTGCCAGCTCGTTGGGCAAGGTTCCACTGTTTTTT.

This chain links TRBV19 with TRBJ2-7; possibly TRBD2 for D (5 bases). The ends were cut back, 1 base at V and 0 bases at J, with 10 bases in the middle. Germline V lookup: CDR1 LNHDA, CDR2 SQIVND (reference sequence). This CDR3 contains 15 residues. The CDR3 DNA reads as TGTGCCAGTAGTATAGTTAGGACTCCCTCCTACGAGCAGTACTTC. Encoded protein: CASSIVRTPSYEQYF.

This clone was seen a few times. The V call is TRBV30, the J call TRBJ2-5, with 12 nucleotides matching TRBD1. The ends lost 3 bases at V and 5 bases at J; junction bases unmatched: 13. The CDR3 is 17 amino acids. Germline CDR1 is GTSNPN and CDR2 is SVGIG (reference sequence). CDR3: CAWSPHSGTGGRETQYF. The CDR3 coding sequence is TGTGCCTGGAGCCCACACTCCGGGACAGGGGGCAGGGAGACCCAGTACTTC.

This rearrangement joins TRBV7-2 to TRBJ2-3; D perhaps matches TRBD2 (5 bases). The germline CDR1 and CDR2 sequences are SGHTA and FQGNSA. Trimming shortened V by 5 bases and J by 8 bases, and 17 bases separated the two germline ends. The CDR3 has 14 amino acids. The chain's CDR3 is CASSGGNPPPTQYF. CDR3 DNA: TGTGCCAGCAGCGGAGGAAACCCTCCCCCTACGCAGTATTTT.

This chain links TRBV6-5 with TRBJ1-6, with D hard to call. The CDR3 has 13 residues. Trimming took 0 bases from V and 8 from J, leaving 5 bases between them. Germline lookup yields CDR1 MNHEY and CDR2 SVGAGI. The CDR3 nucleotides are TGTGCCAGCAGTTACTCTACGGATTCACCCCTCCACTTT. It specifies CASSYSTDSPLHF.

In its sample, this clone was seen a few times. The junction shows a germline mismatch at one end, possibly a read error. The chain is built from TRBV29-1 and TRBJ1-1; the D gene is possibly TRBD1 (6 bases). The CDR3 consists of 11 residues. Germline values: CDR1 SQVTM, CDR2 ANQGSEA. The chain's CDR3 is CSVERDTEAFF. CDR3 DNA: TGCAGCGTTGAAAGGGACACAGAAGCTTTCTTT. Full variable domain (remainder filled in from reference TRBV29-1 and TRBJ1-1): SAVISQKPSRDICQRGTSLTIQCQVDSQVTMMFWYRQQPGQSLTLIATANQGSEATYESGFVIDKFPISRPNLTFSTLTVSNMSPEDSSIYLCSVERDTEAFFGQGTRLTVV.

This chain joins TRBV7-9 and TRBJ2-3; perhaps TRBD2 as D (6 bases). Between the trimmed V and J ends, which lost 7 bases and 5 bases, there was a span of 16 bases. The CDR3 contains 14 residues. Per the germline V gene, CDR1 is SEHNR and CDR2 is FQNEAQ (reference sequence). The CDR3, as DNA: TGTGCCAGCAATCGGGACTTCGTAGGAGATACGCAGTATTTT. Protein product: CASNRDFVGDTQYF.

There are a few counts of this clone. The J gene is TRBJ1-1, the V gene TRBV19; D may be TRBD1 (6 bases). The CDR3 totals 14 residues. Trimming removed 5 bases from V and 1 base from J, with 11 bases in between. Germline CDR1 is LNHDA and CDR2 is SQIVND (reference sequence). The chain's CDR3 is CASSLRGRNTEAFF. The DNA for the CDR3 is TGTGCCAGTAGTCTCAGGGGTCGGAACACTGAAGCTTTCTTT.

The chain recombines TRBV19 with TRBJ1-2, with a weak D call TRBD1 (5 bases). Trimming stripped 6 bases from V and 5 bases from J, with 16 bases between. The CDR3 covers 14 residues. Germline V lookup: CDR1 LNHDA, CDR2 SQIVND (reference sequence). As DNA, the CDR3 is TGTGCCAGTAGCTCGCAGGGTATGGGGTATGGCTACACCTTC. Its translation: CASSSQGMGYGYTF.

This clone has more than one count but fewer than ten. The chain links TRBV10-3 to TRBJ2-7, with 7 bases lining up with TRBD1. Losses at the gene ends were 2 bases for V and 2 bases for J; bases not matched to a gene: 3. The CDR3 runs 14 residues. CDR1 is ENHRY, CDR2 SYGVKD, per germline. The CDR3 loop reads CAISEQGVPYEQYF. CDR3 in DNA: TGTGCCATCAGTGAGCAGGGGGTTCCCTACGAGCAGTACTTC.

The V call is TRBV7-8, the J call TRBJ1-5; D remains ambiguous. The V gene lost 2 bases and the J gene lost 3 bases, with 8 bases spanning the gap. Germline loops: CDR1 SGHVS, CDR2 FQNEAQ. There are 14 residues in the CDR3. CDR3 DNA sequence: TGTGCCAGCAGCTTACGGCGGTTCAATCAGCCCCAGCATTTT. Amino acid sequence: CASSLRRFNQPQHF.

The genes are TRBV9 and TRBJ2-3; 9 nucleotides match TRBD2. Germline V gene data show CDR1 as SGDLS and CDR2 as YYNGEE. The CDR3 totals 16 residues. V shed 3 bases and J 6 bases; nucleotides not matched to a gene: 11. CDR3 region: CASSDAAGGSSDTQYF. For the CDR3, the DNA is TGTGCCAGCAGCGATGCGGCGGGAGGGAGTTCTGATACGCAGTATTTT.

This chain joins TRBV11-2 and TRBJ2-5; 8 bases match TRBD1. The J call may be faulty, since TRBJ2-7 better matches the DNA end. The CDR3 contains 16 residues. Germline V gene sequence: CDR1 SGHAT, CDR2 FQNNGV. Here the CDR3 DNA reads TGTGCCAGCAGCTTAGAGGGGGCCAGGGGGCGGTACGAGCAGTACTTC. Amino acid sequence: CASSLEGARGRYEQYF.

The rearrangement joins TRBV5-1 to TRBJ2-7; D is possibly TRBD1 (6 bases). The CDR3 sequence is 12 residues long. The ends were cut back, 4 bases at V and 5 bases at J, with 10 bases in the middle. The germline V gene has CDR1 SGHRS and CDR2 YFSETQ. Written as DNA, the CDR3 is TGCGCCAGCAGCCCTAGGGGGAACGAGCAGTACTTC. It codes for CASSPRGNEQYF.

A few counts support this clone. This chain connects TRBV5-1 to TRBJ2-2; maybe TRBD2 (5 bases). Per the germline V gene, CDR1 is SGHRS and CDR2 is YFSETQ. V dropped 1 base and J dropped 1 base, with 11 bases sitting between them. The CDR3 runs 16 residues. The CDR3 DNA follows: TGCGCCAGCAGCTTGTTGGCAGGACTGAACACCGGGGAGCTGTTTTTT. Amino acids: CASSLLAGLNTGELFF.

This clone has more than one count but fewer than ten. The J gene is TRBJ2-2, the V gene TRBV10-3, with TRBD2 as a possible D gene (5 bases). The CDR3 sequence is 15 residues long. The V and J ends lost 8 bases and 3 bases respectively, with 16 bases between them. The germline V gene encodes CDR1 ENHRY and CDR2 SYGVKD. CDR3 nucleotides: TGTGCCATCGGGGTGGGAGCCCTCGACACCGGGGAGCTGTTTTTT. It translates to CAIGVGALDTGELFF.

The chain has TRBV7-8 and TRBJ2-2; 14 bases map to TRBD2. J was trimmed by 7 bases and V by 5 bases; bases with no gene match: 6. Germline-derived CDR1 and CDR2 are SGHVS and FQNEAQ. This CDR3 has 16 amino acids. The CDR3 here is CASSPRGTSGGGELFF. CDR3 sequence (DNA): TGTGCCAGCAGCCCCCGCGGGACTAGCGGGGGCGGGGAGCTGTTTTTT.

This clone was recorded once. The V call is TRBV4-3, the J call TRBJ2-1; D is possibly TRBD2 (5 bases). Germline CDR1 is LGHNA and CDR2 is YSLEER. The CDR3 covers 16 residues. V lost 0 bases to trimming and J lost 0 bases, with 9 bases between them. CDR3 protein: CASSQESGSSYNEQFF. CDR3 sequence (DNA): TGCGCCAGCAGCCAAGAAAGTGGGAGCTCCTACAATGAGCAGTTCTTC.

The chain carries TRBV7-2 and TRBJ1-3, with 7 bases identical to TRBD1. The length of the CDR3 is 16 residues. Losses at the gene ends were 5 bases for V and 0 bases for J; bases not matched to a gene: 7. Germline V lookup: CDR1 SGHTA, CDR2 FQGNSA. CDR3 residues: CASSLQGSNSGNTIYF. In nucleotides, the CDR3 is TGTGCCAGCAGCCTACAGGGGTCAAACTCTGGAAACACCATATATTTT. Filled out from reference TRBV7-2 and TRBJ1-3, the complete variable domain reads GAGVSQSPSNKVTEKGKDVELRCDPISGHTALYWYRQSLGQGLEFLIYFQGNSAPDKSGLPSDRFSAERTGGSVSTLTIQRTQQEDSAVYLCASSLQGSNSGNTIYFGEGSWLTVV.

The V gene is TRBV10-3, the J gene TRBJ1-1; tentative D call: TRBD1 (6 bases). The V and J ends lost 10 bases and 1 base respectively, with 16 bases between them. Germline V gene sequence: CDR1 ENHRY, CDR2 SYGVKD. The CDR3 is 14 residues long. CDR3 nucleotide sequence: TGTGCCAGCACGACGGGACATCCGAACACTGAAGCTTTCTTT. Protein: CASTTGHPNTEAFF.

The chain carries TRBV29-1 and TRBJ1-1; D unresolved. The CDR3 length is 13 residues. CDR1 and CDR2 (germline): SQVTM, ANQGSEA. The V gene lost 2 bases and the J gene lost 0 bases, with 7 bases spanning the gap. In nucleotides, the CDR3 is TGCAGCGTTGAACACAGTATGAACACTGAAGCTTTCTTT. Amino acid sequence: CSVEHSMNTEAFF.

This sequence joins TRBV15 and TRBJ1-2; 7 nucleotides agree with TRBD1. J was trimmed by 5 bases and V by 5 bases; bases with no gene match: 8. CDR1 and CDR2 from the germline V gene are LNHNV and YYDKDF (reference sequence). This CDR3 comprises 14 residues. The CDR3 sequence: CATSPDRERYGYTF. The CDR3 DNA reads as TGTGCCACCAGCCCAGACAGGGAACGGTATGGCTACACCTTC. The variable domain in full, completed from reference TRBV15 and TRBJ1-2, reads DAMVIQNPRYQVTQFGKPVTLSCSQTLNHNVMYWYQQKSSQAPKLLFHYYDKDFNNEADTPDNFQSRRPNTSFCFLDIRSPGLGDTAMYLCATSPDRERYGYTFGSGTRLTVV.

V gene TRBV5-6 combines with J gene TRBJ1-1, with a tentative D call TRBD1 (5 bases). This CDR3 is 15 amino acids long. Trimming shortened V by 3 bases and J by 0 bases, and 12 bases separated the two germline ends. Looked up from germline, CDR1 is SGHDT and CDR2 is YYEEEE. CDR3 nucleotide sequence: TGTGCCAGCAGCTCGTGGGGGGGGATGAACACTGAAGCTTTCTTT. Translated, it gives CASSSWGGMNTEAFF.

The gene calls are TRBV9 and TRBJ2-3; TRBD1 matches 7 bases. In germline, CDR1 is SGDLS, CDR2 YYNGEE. This CDR3 spans 15 amino acids. Trimming cost V 4 bases and J 2 bases; bases outside gene matches: 7. This chain's CDR3 is CASSSQTGSTDTQYF. The CDR3 DNA reads TGTGCCAGCAGCTCTCAGACAGGGTCCACAGATACGCAGTATTTT. Supplemented by reference TRBV9 and TRBJ2-3, the full variable domain reads DSGVTQTPKHLITATGQRVTLRCSPRSGDLSVYWYQQSLDQGLQFLIQYYNGEERAKGNILERFSAQQFPDLHSELNLSSLELGDSALYFCASSSQTGSTDTQYFGPGTRLTVL.

V is TRBV7-3 and J is TRBJ2-1; perhaps TRBD2 as D (5 bases). The CDR3 length is 15 residues. In germline, CDR1 is SGHTA, CDR2 FQGTGA. Trimming cost V 1 base and J 6 bases, with 13 bases left between them. DNA of the CDR3: TGTGCCAGCAGCTTAAAGGCGGGTCTAGCCAATGAGCAGTTCTTC. This encodes CASSLKAGLANEQFF.

This clone occurred a few times. The rearrangement uses TRBV6-6 and TRBJ2-2; 14 bases match TRBD2. Looked up from germline, CDR1 is MNHNY and CDR2 is SVGAGI (reference sequence). This CDR3 spans 16 amino acids. J was trimmed by 4 bases and V by 7 bases; bases with no gene match: 5. The CDR3 bases are TGTGCCAGCACGACTAGCGGGGGGGCCGGCACCGGGGAGCTGTTTTTT. As protein: CASTTSGGAGTGELFF.